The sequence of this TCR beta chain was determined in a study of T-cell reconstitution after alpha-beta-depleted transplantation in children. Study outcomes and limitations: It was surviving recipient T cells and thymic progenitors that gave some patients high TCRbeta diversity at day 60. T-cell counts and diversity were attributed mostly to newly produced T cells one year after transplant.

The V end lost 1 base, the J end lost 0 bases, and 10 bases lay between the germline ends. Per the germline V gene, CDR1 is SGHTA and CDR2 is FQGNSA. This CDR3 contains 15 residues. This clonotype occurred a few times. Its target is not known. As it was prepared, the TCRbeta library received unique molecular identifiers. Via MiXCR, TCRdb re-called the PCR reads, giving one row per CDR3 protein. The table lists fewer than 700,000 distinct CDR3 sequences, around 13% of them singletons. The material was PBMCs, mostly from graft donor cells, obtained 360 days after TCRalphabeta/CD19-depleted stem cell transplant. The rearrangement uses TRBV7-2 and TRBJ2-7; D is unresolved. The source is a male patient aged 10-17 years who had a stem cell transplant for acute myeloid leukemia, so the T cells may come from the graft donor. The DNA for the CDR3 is TGTGCCAGCAGCTTAGTTGGCACGAGCTCCTACGAGCAGTACTTC. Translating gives CASSLVGTSSYEQYF.